Presented here are 21 T cell receptor beta chains from one specimen sequenced in a study of blood T cell repertoires in COVID-19. Using immunoSEQ multiplex PCR, the repertoire was profiled, and TCRdb retains in-frame clones only, with some absent. The sample shows 350,000 or so clones, almost 90% of them seen only once. The sequenced sample was PBMCs or T cells enriched from blood (not recorded which). These receptors came from a woman aged 25 to 45 who had been exposed to COVID-19.

The chain joins TRBV19 to TRBJ2-3, with 8 bases matching TRBD1. Germline V gene lookup returns CDR1 LNHDA and CDR2 SQIVND (reference sequence). J lost 6 bases, V lost 6 bases, and 11 bases had no gene match. This CDR3 has 15 amino acids. CDR3 DNA sequence: TGTGCCAGTAGCCGGGACAGGCCGCCCAGTGATACGCAGTATTTT. The encoded protein is CASSRDRPPSDTQYF.

For this clone: In the same sample, other DNA sequences code for this CDR3. CDR3 DNA: TGTGCCAGCAGTTCCCTAGCGGGAGGCACAGATACGCAGTATTTT. Protein sequence: CASSSLAGGTDTQYF. This chain connects TRBV28 to TRBJ2-3; TRBD2 aligns across 10 bases. The trim removed 4 bases at V and 1 base at J, leaving 2 bases unmatched. Germline V gene data show CDR1 as MDHEN and CDR2 as SYDVKM. The CDR3 length is 15 residues.

The rearrangement uses TRBV29-1 and TRBJ1-1, with TRBD1 matching 7 bases. V lost 6 bases to trimming and J lost 0 bases; unmatched junction nucleotides: 4. This CDR3 has 13 residues. Germline-derived CDR1 and CDR2 are SQVTM and ANQGSEA. CDR3 sequence (DNA): TGCAGCGTCGGACAGGATTTGAACACTGAAGCTTTCTTT. It encodes CSVGQDLNTEAFF.

The chain combines TRBV19 with TRBJ2-3; 9 positions match TRBD2. CDR1 is LNHDA, CDR2 SQIVND, per germline (reference sequence). The CDR3 runs 15 residues. Losses at the gene ends were 5 bases for V and 3 bases for J; bases not matched to a gene: 6. CDR3 amino acids: CASSDSGSGTDTQYF. CDR3 nucleotides: TGTGCCAGTAGTGATAGCGGGAGCGGTACAGATACGCAGTATTTT.

The chain combines TRBV7-2 with TRBJ1-2; D is perhaps TRBD1 (5 bases). Trimming shortened V by 5 bases and J by 2 bases, and 15 bases separated the two germline ends. Germline CDR1 is SGHTA and CDR2 is FQGNSA. CDR3 length: 15 residues. CDR3 protein: CASSAGPGLNYGYTF. For the CDR3, the DNA is TGTGCCAGCAGCGCAGGGCCGGGACTGAACTATGGCTACACCTTC.

The rearrangement links TRBV5-4 to TRBJ2-7; 11 nucleotides line up with TRBD1. Trimming took 5 bases from V and 2 from J; bases not matched to a gene: 9. The CDR3 spans 16 residues. CDR1 is SGHNT, CDR2 YYREEE, per germline (reference sequence). The CDR3 DNA follows: TGTGCCAGCAGTTCCGGACAGGGGGCTGTAACCTACGAGCAGTACTTC. This sequence encodes CASSSGQGAVTYEQYF.

The rearrangement links TRBV5-1 to TRBJ1-1; TRBD1 is a possible D gene (5 bases). The CDR3 totals 13 residues. Trimming cost V 7 bases and J 3 bases, with 13 bases left between them. Germline V lookup: CDR1 SGHRS, CDR2 YFSETQ. DNA of the CDR3: TGCGCCAGCTCTCGGGGGAGAGACACTGAAGCTTTCTTT. Protein sequence: CASSRGRDTEAFF.

CDR3: CASSRSGTLGNTIYF. CDR3 nucleotide sequence: TGTGCCAGCAGCCGGTCCGGGACACTCGGAAACACCATATATTTT. The V call is TRBV11-3, the J call TRBJ1-3; a possible D gene is TRBD1 (6 bases). Germline V lookup: CDR1 SGHNT, CDR2 YENEEA. Trimming pared 5 bases from V and 4 bases from J, leaving 15 bases between. The CDR3 contains 15 residues.

The chain carries TRBV7-2 and TRBJ2-3; D might be TRBD2 (7 bases). V dropped 4 bases and J dropped 5 bases, with 16 bases sitting between them. Germline loops: CDR1 SGHTA, CDR2 FQGNSA. The CDR3 spans 15 residues. Here the CDR3 reads CASSWRGRGVDTQYF. CDR3 bases: TGTGCCAGCAGCTGGAGGGGGAGGGGGGTAGATACGCAGTATTTT.

V is TRBV18 and J is TRBJ1-2; 9 positions agree with TRBD1. Germline CDR1 is KGHSH and CDR2 is LQKENI. The CDR3 has 13 residues. V lost 3 bases, J lost 4 bases, and 0 bases stayed unmatched. The CDR3 coding sequence is TGTGCCAGCTCACCGGACAGGGGCTATGGCTACACCTTC. Protein: CASSPDRGYGYTF. Combining the CDR3 with reference TRBV18 and TRBJ1-2 gives the whole variable domain NAGVMQNPRHLVRRRGQEARLRCSPMKGHSHVYWYRQLPEEGLKFMVYLQKENIIDESGMPKERFSAEFPKEGPSILRIQQVVRGDSAAYFCASSPDRGYGYTFGSGTRLTVV.

There are many counts of this clone. The chain links TRBV4-1 to TRBJ2-2, with 11 bases aligning to TRBD2. Losses at the gene ends were 3 bases for V and 7 bases for J; bases not matched to a gene: 7. Germline lookup yields CDR1 MGHRA and CDR2 YSYEKL. There are 16 residues in the CDR3. CDR3 DNA: TGCGCCAGCAGCCATCAACTAGCGGGAGATGTCGGGGAGCTGTTTTTT. Translated: CASSHQLAGDVGELFF.

The V call is TRBV28, the J call TRBJ2-1; 13 nucleotides agree with TRBD2. The CDR3 runs 15 residues. V lost 3 bases to trimming and J lost 9 bases; unmatched junction nucleotides: 5. Germline lookup yields CDR1 MDHEN and CDR2 SYDVKM. The chain's CDR3 is CASSFRLAGGGEQFF. As DNA, the CDR3 is TGTGCCAGCAGTTTCCGACTAGCGGGAGGAGGTGAGCAGTTCTTC.

The chain uses TRBV20-1 and TRBJ2-1, with 10 bases lining up with TRBD2. The CDR3 extends over 16 amino acids. With 3 bases clipped from V and 4 bases from J, the junction kept 9 bases outside the gene matches. Germline CDR1 and CDR2: DFQATT and SNEGSKA (reference sequence). CDR3 amino acids: CSASKRASGGYNEQFF. The CDR3 coding sequence is TGCAGTGCTAGTAAGCGGGCTAGCGGGGGATACAATGAGCAGTTCTTC.

The count of this clone is one. The rearrangement joins TRBV19 to TRBJ1-2; 8 bases match TRBD1. CDR1 and CDR2 (germline): LNHDA, SQIVND (reference sequence). This CDR3 spans 16 amino acids. V lost 7 bases, J lost 3 bases, and 13 bases stayed unmatched. CDR3 nucleotide sequence: TGTGCCAGTACCCTTCTCCCCATGGGACAGGACTATGGCTACACCTTC. This codes for CASTLLPMGQDYGYTF. Filled out from reference TRBV19 and TRBJ1-2, the complete variable domain reads DGGITQSPKYLFRKEGQNVTLSCEQNLNHDAMYWYRQDPGQGLRLIYYSQIVNDFQKGDIAEGYSVSREKKESFPLTVTSAQKNPTAFYLCASTLLPMGQDYGYTFGSGTRLTVV.

The rearrangement links TRBV7-2 to TRBJ1-2; 8 bases line up with TRBD1. This CDR3 comprises 17 residues. Germline CDR1 and CDR2: SGHTA and FQGNSA. V was clipped by 6 bases and J by 3 bases; unmatched bases: 15. CDR3 bases: TGTGCCAGCAGATTTTCACCGGGACAGGCAACCTACTATGGCTACACCTTC. It translates to CASRFSPGQATYYGYTF.

The gene calls are TRBV6-4 and TRBJ2-2; 7 bases are a match to TRBD2. Germline V gene data show CDR1 as MRHNA and CDR2 as SNTAGT. This CDR3 is 18 amino acids long. V dropped 3 bases and J dropped 3; count of bases not matched to a gene: 13. CDR3 sequence (DNA): TGTGCCAGCAGTGAATTGGCTAGCGGAGGACGTGACACCGGGGAGCTGTTTTTT. The encoded protein is CASSELASGGRDTGELFF.

V and J are TRBV28 and TRBJ2-7, with D tentatively TRBD2 (6 bases). The germline V and J ends were trimmed by 1 base and 4 bases, with 8 bases remaining between them. There are 13 residues in the CDR3. Germline V lookup: CDR1 MDHEN, CDR2 SYDVKM. The DNA of the CDR3 is TGTGCCAGCAGTTTATTGGAGGGATACGAGCAGTACTTC. This gives the protein CASSLLEGYEQYF.

The count of this clone is one. The V gene is TRBV4-2, the J gene TRBJ2-7, with 9 bases matching TRBD1. Germline CDR1 LGHNA, CDR2 YNFKEQ. V lost 0 bases to trimming and J lost 7 bases; unmatched junction nucleotides: 7. The length of the CDR3 is 15 residues. The CDR3 DNA reads as TGTGCCAGCAGCCAAGAATGGTCGGGGACAGGGGAGCAGTACTTC. Encoded protein: CASSQEWSGTGEQYF.

This clone is a singleton in its sample. This chain connects TRBV29-1 to TRBJ2-3, with 8 bases identical to TRBD2. Germline V gives CDR1 SQVTM, CDR2 ANQGSEA. The CDR3 has 14 residues. The J segment lost 1 base and the V segment lost 4 bases, leaving 4 bases of the junction unmatched. CDR3 amino acids: CSVVGLAGTDTQYF. Here the CDR3 DNA reads TGCAGCGTTGTTGGACTAGCCGGCACAGATACGCAGTATTTT.

This clone was seen many times. This sequence joins TRBV14 and TRBJ2-1; D gene ambiguous. Germline V gene data show CDR1 as SGHDN and CDR2 as FVKESK. Trimming removed 4 bases from V and 2 bases from J, with 15 bases in between. The CDR3 has 16 amino acids. The CDR3 region is CASSPGRLFTYNEQFF. CDR3 DNA: TGTGCCAGCAGCCCCGGTCGGTTGTTCACCTACAATGAGCAGTTCTTC. The complete variable domain, with remaining parts taken from reference TRBV14 and TRBJ2-1, reads EAGVTQFPSHSVIEKGQTVTLRCDPISGHDNLYWYRRVMGKEIKFLLHFVKESKQDESGMPNNRFLAERTGGTYSTLKVQPAELEDSGVYFCASSPGRLFTYNEQFFGPGTRLTVL.

J is TRBJ2-3 and V is TRBV7-9, with 9 bases aligning to TRBD2. J lost 1 base, V lost 2 bases, and 4 bases had no gene match. CDR1 SEHNR and CDR2 FQNEAQ come from the germline V gene (reference sequence). The CDR3 spans 16 residues. The CDR3 here is CASSLLRTSGTDTQYF. Written as DNA, the CDR3 is TGTGCCAGCAGCTTATTGCGGACTAGCGGCACAGATACGCAGTATTTT.